This T cell receptor (beta chain) is from a study of cytomegalovirus exposure and HLA in healthy donors. In its sample, this clone was seen once. It was with 60 Vbeta and 13 Jbeta primers that the PCR ran. Repertoires were generated with immunoSEQ multiplex PCR, while TCRdb's copy carries only in-frame clones and drops some. Of 180,000 or so clones in the sample, 77% were seen once. The germline gives CDR1 MDHEN, CDR2 SYDVKM. The CDR3 is made up of 15 amino acids. The ends lost 4 bases at V and 4 bases at J; junction bases unmatched: 9. The sequence came from a female donor in good health and CMV-seronegative. The gene calls are TRBV28 and TRBJ1-1; TRBD1 matches 7 bases. The sample comprised PBMCs. As DNA, the CDR3 is TGTGCCAGCAGTTCCGAACAGGGGATTCGCACTGAAGCTTTCTTT. Translating gives CASSSEQGIRTEAFF.